This TCR beta chain was observed in a study of T-cell memory formation after mild COVID-19. As to this clonotype: The antigen remains unidentified.

5'RACE, which relied on constant-segment primers, yielded TCR alpha and TCR beta cDNA libraries carrying sample barcodes and UMIs. Using its own MiXCR run on the 5' RACE reads, TCRdb lists one record per CDR3 protein. The data hold roughly 250,000 distinct CDR3 sequences, with 16% observed a single time. Broader study findings: Specificity for SARS-CoV-2 was not confirmed among the second-wave clones peaking on day 37. CD4+ bias marked clones expanding day 15 to 37, unlike balanced contracting clones.

The CDR3 runs 14 residues. With 4 bases clipped from V and 3 bases from J, the junction kept 4 bases outside the gene matches. Germline CDR1 reads SGDLS; CDR2 reads YYNGEE. The chain employs TRBV9 and TRBJ1-2, with TRBD1 identical over 9 bases. The sample comprised PBMCs or a T cell subset sorted from them (not recorded which). The TCR originated in a young man who had mild COVID-19 (a few samples of this study predate the infection). Cell type and time point are not known. The CDR3 DNA is TGTGCCAGCAGCCCACGGACAGGGGACTATGGCTACACCTTC. Amino acid sequence: CASSPRTGDYGYTF. Supplemented by reference TRBV9 and TRBJ1-2, the full variable domain reads DSGVTQTPKHLITATGQRVTLRCSPRSGDLSVYWYQQSLDQGLQFLIQYYNGEERAKGNILERFSAQQFPDLHSELNLSSLELGDSALYFCASSPRTGDYGYTFGSGTRLTVV.